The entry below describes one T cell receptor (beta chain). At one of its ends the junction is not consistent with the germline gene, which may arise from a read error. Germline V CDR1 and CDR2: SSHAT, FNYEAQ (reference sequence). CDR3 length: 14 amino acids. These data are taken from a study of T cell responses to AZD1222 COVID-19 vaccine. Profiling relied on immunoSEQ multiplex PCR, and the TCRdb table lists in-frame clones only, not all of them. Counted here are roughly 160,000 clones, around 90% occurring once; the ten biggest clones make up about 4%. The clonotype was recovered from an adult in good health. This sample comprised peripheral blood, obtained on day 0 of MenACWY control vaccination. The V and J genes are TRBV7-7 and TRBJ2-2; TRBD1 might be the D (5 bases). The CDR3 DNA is TGTGCTAGCAGCTTAGTAGGGGCCTCCGGGGAGCTGTTTTTT. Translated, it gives CASSLVGASGELFF.